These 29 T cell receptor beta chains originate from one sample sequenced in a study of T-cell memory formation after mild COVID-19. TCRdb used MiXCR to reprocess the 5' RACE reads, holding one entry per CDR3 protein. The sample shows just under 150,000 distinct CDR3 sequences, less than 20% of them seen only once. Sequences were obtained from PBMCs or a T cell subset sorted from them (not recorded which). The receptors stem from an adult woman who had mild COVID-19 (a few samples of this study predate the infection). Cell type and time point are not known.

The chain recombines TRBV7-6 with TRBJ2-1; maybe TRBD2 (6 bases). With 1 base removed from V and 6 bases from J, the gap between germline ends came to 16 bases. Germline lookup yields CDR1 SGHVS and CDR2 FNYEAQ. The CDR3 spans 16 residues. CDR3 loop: CASSLVPGVVRNEQFF. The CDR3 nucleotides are TGTGCCAGCAGCTTAGTCCCGGGGGTTGTTCGCAATGAGCAGTTCTTC.

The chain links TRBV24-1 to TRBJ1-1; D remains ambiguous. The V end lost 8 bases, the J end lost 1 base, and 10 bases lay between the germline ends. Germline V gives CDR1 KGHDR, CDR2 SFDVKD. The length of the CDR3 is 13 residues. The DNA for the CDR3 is TGTGCCACCACCGGAACAGAGAACACTGAAGCTTTCTTT. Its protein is CATTGTENTEAFF.

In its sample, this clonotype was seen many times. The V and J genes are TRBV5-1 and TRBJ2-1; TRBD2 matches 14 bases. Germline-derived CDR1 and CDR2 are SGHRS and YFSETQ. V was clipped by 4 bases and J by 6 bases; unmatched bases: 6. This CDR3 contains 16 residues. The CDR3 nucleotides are TGCGCCAGCAGCCCGGGACTAGCGGGAGTTGGCAATGAGCAGTTCTTC. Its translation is CASSPGLAGVGNEQFF.

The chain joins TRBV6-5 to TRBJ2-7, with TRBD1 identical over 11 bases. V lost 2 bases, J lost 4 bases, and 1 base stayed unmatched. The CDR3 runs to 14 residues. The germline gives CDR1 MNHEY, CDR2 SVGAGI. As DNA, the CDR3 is TGTGCCAGCAGTTACAGGGACAGGGGGTACGAGCAGTACTTC. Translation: CASSYRDRGYEQYF.

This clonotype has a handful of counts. CDR3 DNA: TGTGCCAGCAGGCTTAGAGGGGCCAATGAGCAGTTCTTC. It codes for CASRLRGANEQFF. The rearrangement joins TRBV14 to TRBJ2-1; D possibly matches TRBD1 or TRBD2 (5 bases each). Germline CDR1 and CDR2: SGHDN and FVKESK. The V and J ends lost 6 bases and 6 bases respectively, with 12 bases between them. The CDR3 has 13 residues. The complete variable domain, with remaining parts taken from reference TRBV14 and TRBJ2-1, reads EAGVTQFPSHSVIEKGQTVTLRCDPISGHDNLYWYRRVMGKEIKFLLHFVKESKQDESGMPNNRFLAERTGGTYSTLKVQPAELEDSGVYFCASRLRGANEQFFGPGTRLTVL.

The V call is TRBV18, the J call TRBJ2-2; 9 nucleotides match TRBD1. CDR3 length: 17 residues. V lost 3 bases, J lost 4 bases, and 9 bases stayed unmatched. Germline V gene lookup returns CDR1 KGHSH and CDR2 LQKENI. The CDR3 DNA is TGTGCCAGCTCACCTCCTATCGGGACAGGGACCACCGGGGAGCTGTTTTTT. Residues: CASSPPIGTGTTGELFF.

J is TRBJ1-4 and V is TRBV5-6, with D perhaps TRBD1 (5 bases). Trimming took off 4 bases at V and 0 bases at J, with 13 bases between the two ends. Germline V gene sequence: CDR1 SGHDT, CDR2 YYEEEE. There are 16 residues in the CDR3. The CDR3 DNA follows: TGTGCCAGCAGCCGCCAGGGAGATACAACTAATGAAAAACTGTTTTTT. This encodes CASSRQGDTTNEKLFF.

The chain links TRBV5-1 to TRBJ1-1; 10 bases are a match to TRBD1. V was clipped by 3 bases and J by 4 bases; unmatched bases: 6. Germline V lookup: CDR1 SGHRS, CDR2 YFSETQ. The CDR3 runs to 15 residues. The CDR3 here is CASSYRDRGVTEAFF. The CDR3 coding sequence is TGCGCCAGCAGCTACCGGGACAGGGGAGTCACTGAAGCTTTCTTT.

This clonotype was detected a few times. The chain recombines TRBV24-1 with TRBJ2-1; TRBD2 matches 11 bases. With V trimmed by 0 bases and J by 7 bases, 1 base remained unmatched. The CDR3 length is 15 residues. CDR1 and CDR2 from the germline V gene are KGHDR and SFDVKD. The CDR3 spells CATSDLTSGRNEQFF. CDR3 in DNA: TGTGCCACCAGTGATTTGACTAGCGGGAGAAATGAGCAGTTCTTC.

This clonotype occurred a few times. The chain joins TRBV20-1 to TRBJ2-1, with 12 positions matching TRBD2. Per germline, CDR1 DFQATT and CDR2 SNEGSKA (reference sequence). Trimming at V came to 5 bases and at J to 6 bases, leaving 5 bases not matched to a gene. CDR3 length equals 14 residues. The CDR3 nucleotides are TGCAGTGCTTCCGGACTAGCGGGGTTCAATGAGCAGTTCTTC. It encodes CSASGLAGFNEQFF.

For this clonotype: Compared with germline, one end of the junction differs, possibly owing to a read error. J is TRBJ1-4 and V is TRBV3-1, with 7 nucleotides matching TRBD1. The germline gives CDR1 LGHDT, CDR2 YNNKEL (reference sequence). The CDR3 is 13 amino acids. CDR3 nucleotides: TGTGCCACCAGCCAACAGGGGACTGGAAAACTGTTTTTT. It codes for CATSQQGTGKLFF.

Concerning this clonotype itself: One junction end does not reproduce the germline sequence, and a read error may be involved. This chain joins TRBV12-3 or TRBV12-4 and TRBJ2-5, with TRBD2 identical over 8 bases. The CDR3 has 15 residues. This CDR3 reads CASSPRTSYGETRYF. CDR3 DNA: TGTGCCAGCAGTCCTCGGACTAGCTACGGAGAGACCCGGTACTTC.

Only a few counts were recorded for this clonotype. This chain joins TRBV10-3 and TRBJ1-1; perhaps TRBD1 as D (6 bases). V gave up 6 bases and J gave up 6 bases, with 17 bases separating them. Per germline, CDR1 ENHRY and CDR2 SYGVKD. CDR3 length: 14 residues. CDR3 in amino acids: CAIREQGSLPEAFF. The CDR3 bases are TGTGCCATCAGAGAACAGGGTTCCCTCCCTGAAGCTTTCTTT.

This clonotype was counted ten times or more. CDR3 sequence (DNA): TGCGCCAGCAGCTGGGGAACCTTCACAGATACGCAGTATTTT. Its protein is CASSWGTFTDTQYF. The rearrangement joins TRBV5-1 to TRBJ2-3; D not resolved. V lost 3 bases to trimming and J lost 2 bases, with 10 bases between them. Germline V CDR1 and CDR2: SGHRS, YFSETQ. CDR3 length: 14 residues. The whole variable domain, filled in from reference TRBV5-1 and TRBJ2-3, reads KAGVTQTPRYLIKTRGQQVTLSCSPISGHRSVSWYQQTPGQGLQFLFEYFSETQRNKGNFPGRFSGRQFSNSRSEMNVSTLELGDSALYLCASSWGTFTDTQYFGPGTRLTVL.

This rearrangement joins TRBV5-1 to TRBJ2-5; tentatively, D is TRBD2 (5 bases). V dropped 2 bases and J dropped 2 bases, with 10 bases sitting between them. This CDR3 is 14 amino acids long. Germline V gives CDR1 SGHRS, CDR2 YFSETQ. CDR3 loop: CASSFSGIQETQYF. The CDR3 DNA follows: TGCGCCAGCAGCTTTTCCGGGATACAAGAGACCCAGTACTTC.

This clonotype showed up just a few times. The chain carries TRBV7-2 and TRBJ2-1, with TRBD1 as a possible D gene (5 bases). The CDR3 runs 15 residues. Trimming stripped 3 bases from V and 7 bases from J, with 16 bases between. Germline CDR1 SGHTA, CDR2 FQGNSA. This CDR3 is CASSLGLPGSNEQFF. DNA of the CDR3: TGTGCCAGCAGCTTGGGCCTCCCAGGGTCTAATGAGCAGTTCTTC. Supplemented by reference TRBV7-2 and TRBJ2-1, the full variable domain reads GAGVSQSPSNKVTEKGKDVELRCDPISGHTALYWYRQSLGQGLEFLIYFQGNSAPDKSGLPSDRFSAERTGGSVSTLTIQRTQQEDSAVYLCASSLGLPGSNEQFFGPGTRLTVL.

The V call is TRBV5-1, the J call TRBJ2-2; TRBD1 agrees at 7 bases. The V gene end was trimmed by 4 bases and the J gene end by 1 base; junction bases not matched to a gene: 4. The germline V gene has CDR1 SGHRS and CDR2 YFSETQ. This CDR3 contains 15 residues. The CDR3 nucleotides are TGCGCCAGCAGCCCCCGGACAGGGAACACCGGGGAGCTGTTTTTT. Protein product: CASSPRTGNTGELFF.

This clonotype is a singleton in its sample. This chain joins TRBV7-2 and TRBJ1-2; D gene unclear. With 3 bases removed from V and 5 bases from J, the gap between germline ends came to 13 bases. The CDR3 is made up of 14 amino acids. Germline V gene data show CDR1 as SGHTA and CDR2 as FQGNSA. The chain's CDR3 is CASSLDGSPYGYTF. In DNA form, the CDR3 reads TGTGCCAGCAGCTTGGACGGCAGCCCTTATGGCTACACCTTC.

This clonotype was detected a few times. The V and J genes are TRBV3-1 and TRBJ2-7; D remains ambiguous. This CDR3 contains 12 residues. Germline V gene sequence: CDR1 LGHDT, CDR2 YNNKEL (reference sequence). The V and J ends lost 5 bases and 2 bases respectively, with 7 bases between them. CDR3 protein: CASSYSTYEQYF. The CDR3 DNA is TGTGCCAGCAGCTATTCAACCTACGAGCAGTACTTC.

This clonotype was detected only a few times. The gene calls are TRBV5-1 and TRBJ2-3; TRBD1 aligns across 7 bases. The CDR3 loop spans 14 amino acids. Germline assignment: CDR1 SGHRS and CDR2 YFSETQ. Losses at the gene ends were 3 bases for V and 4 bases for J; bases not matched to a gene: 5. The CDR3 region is CASSSRQGPDTQYF. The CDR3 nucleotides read TGCGCCAGCAGCTCCAGACAGGGCCCAGATACGCAGTATTTT.

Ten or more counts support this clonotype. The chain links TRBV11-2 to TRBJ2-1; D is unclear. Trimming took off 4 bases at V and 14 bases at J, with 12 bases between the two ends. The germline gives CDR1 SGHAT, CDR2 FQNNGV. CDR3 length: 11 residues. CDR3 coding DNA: TGTGCCAGCAGCTCGGGCCCCGTGGAGTTCTTC. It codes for CASSSGPVEFF. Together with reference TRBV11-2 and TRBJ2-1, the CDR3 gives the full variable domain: EAGVAQSPRYKIIEKRQSVAFWCNPISGHATLYWYQQILGQGPKLLIQFQNNGVVDDSQLPKDRFSAERLKGVDSTLKIQPAKLEDSAVYLCASSSGPVEFFGPGTRLTVL.

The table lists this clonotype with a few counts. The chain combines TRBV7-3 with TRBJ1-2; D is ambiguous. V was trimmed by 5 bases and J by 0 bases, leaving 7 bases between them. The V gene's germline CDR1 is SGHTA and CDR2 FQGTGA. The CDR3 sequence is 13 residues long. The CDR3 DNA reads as TGTGCCAGCAGCGTAGGCCCTAACTATGGCTACACCTTC. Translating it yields CASSVGPNYGYTF.

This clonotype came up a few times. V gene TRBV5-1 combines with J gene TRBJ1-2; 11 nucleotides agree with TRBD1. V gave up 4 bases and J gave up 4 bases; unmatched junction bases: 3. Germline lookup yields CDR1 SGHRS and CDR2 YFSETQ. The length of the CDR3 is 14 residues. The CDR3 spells CASSRTGGGYGYTF. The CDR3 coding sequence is TGCGCCAGCAGCCGGACAGGGGGCGGCTATGGCTACACCTTC.

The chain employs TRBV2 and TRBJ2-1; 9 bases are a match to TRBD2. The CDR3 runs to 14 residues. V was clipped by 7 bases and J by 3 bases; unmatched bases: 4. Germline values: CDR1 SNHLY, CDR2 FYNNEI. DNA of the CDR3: TGTGCCAGCAAGACTAGCGGCTTCTACAATGAGCAGTTCTTC. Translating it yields CASKTSGFYNEQFF. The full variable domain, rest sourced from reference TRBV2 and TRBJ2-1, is EPEVTQTPSHQVTQMGQEVILRCVPISNHLYFYWYRQILGQKVEFLVSFYNNEISEKSEIFDDQFSVERPDGSNFTLKIRSTKLEDSAMYFCASKTSGFYNEQFFGPGTRLTVL.

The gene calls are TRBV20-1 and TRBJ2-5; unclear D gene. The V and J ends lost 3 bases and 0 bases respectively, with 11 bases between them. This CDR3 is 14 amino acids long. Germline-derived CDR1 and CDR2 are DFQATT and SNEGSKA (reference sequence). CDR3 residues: CSASRVLYQETQYF. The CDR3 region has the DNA TGCAGTGCTAGCCGGGTACTGTACCAAGAGACCCAGTACTTC.

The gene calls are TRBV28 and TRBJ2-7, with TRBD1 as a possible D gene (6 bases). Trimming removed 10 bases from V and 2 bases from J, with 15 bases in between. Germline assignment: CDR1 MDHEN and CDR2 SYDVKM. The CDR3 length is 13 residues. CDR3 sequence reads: CATDTGSAYEQYF. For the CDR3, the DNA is TGTGCCACCGATACAGGGTCGGCCTACGAGCAGTACTTC.

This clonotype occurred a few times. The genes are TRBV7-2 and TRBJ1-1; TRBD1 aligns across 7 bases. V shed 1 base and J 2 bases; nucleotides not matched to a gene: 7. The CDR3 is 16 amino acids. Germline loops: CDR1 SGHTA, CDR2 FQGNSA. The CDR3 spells CASSLEAGGFNTEAFF. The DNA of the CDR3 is TGTGCCAGCAGCTTAGAGGCAGGGGGGTTTAACACTGAAGCTTTCTTT.

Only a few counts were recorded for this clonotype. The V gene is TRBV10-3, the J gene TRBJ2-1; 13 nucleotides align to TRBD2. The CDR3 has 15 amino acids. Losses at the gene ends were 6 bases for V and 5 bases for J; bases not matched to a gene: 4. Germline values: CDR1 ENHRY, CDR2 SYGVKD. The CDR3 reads CAISQGLAGNNEQFF. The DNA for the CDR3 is TGTGCCATCAGCCAGGGACTAGCGGGAAACAATGAGCAGTTCTTC.

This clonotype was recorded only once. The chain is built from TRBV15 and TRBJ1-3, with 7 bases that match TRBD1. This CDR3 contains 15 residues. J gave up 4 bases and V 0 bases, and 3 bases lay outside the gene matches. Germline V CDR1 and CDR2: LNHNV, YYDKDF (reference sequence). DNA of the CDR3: TGTGCCACCAGCAGAGATGGGACAGTCGGAAACACCATATATTTT. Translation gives CATSRDGTVGNTIYF. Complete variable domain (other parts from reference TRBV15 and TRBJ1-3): DAMVIQNPRYQVTQFGKPVTLSCSQTLNHNVMYWYQQKSSQAPKLLFHYYDKDFNNEADTPDNFQSRRPNTSFCFLDIRSPGLGDTAMYLCATSRDGTVGNTIYFGEGSWLTVV.